The subject of this entry is one T cell receptor (beta chain). The data originate from a study of cytomegalovirus exposure and HLA in healthy donors. PCR used 60 Vbeta primers and 13 Jbeta primers. The protocol was immunoSEQ multiplex PCR, while the TCRdb copy is restricted to in-frame clones and leaves out a portion. The top ten hold about 5% of the sample, which has about 110,000 clones, approximately 71% seen once. V shed 0 bases and J 5 bases; nucleotides not matched to a gene: 3. CDR3 length: 14 amino acids. Germline V gives CDR1 SGDLS, CDR2 YYNGEE. Material for sequencing was PBMCs. This TCR derives from a woman between 65 and 79 years old in good health and CMV-seropositive. This chain joins TRBV9 and TRBJ1-1; 8 bases line up with TRBD1. Written as DNA, the CDR3 is TGTGCCAGCAGCGTAGCTACAGGGGGAACTGAAGCTTTCTTT. It yields the protein CASSVATGGTEAFF.